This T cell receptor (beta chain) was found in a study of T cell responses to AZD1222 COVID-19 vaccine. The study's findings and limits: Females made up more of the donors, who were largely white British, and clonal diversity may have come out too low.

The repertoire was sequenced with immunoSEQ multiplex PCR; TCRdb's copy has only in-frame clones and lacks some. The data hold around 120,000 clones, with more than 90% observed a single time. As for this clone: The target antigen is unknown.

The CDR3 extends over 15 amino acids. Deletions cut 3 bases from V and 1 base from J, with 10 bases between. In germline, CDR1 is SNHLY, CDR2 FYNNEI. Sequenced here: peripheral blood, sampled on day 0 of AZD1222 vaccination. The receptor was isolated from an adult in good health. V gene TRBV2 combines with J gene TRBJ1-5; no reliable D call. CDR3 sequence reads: CASSESGFSNQPQHF. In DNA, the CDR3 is TGTGCCAGCAGTGAGTCGGGGTTCAGCAATCAGCCCCAGCATTTT. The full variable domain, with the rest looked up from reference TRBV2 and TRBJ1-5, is EPEVTQTPSHQVTQMGQEVILRCVPISNHLYFYWYRQILGQKVEFLVSFYNNEISEKSEIFDDQFSVERPDGSNFTLKIRSTKLEDSAMYFCASSESGFSNQPQHFGDGTRLSIL.